A selection of T cell receptor beta chains follows, all from one sample in a study of blood T cell repertoires in COVID-19. Assay: immunoSEQ multiplex PCR; the TCRdb copy retains only in-frame clones and omits some. The data hold some 260,000 clones, with approximately 85% observed a single time. Sequencing was done on a sample of peripheral blood. Receptors originate from a woman aged 25-40 years with acute or convalescent COVID-19. CDR3s include the opening cysteine and the closing phenylalanine or tryptophan. Each record gives: V gene, clone size, D gene, J gene, CDR3 DNA, CDR3 protein. The D gene is left open where the match is weak. The size entry is marked missing in some rows and otherwise reads once, few, many or a size class.

>TRBV5-1|-|TRBD1|TRBJ2-7
TGCGCCAGCAGCGAGCCGGGACAGGGCTACGAGCAGTACTTC
CASSEPGQGYEQYF
>TRBV9|-|-|TRBJ1-2
TGTGCCAGCAGCGTAGGGGTGTCAGGGCTTTATGGCTACACCTTC
CASSVGVSGLYGYTF
>TRBV4-2|-|-|TRBJ1-2
TGTGCCAGCAGCCAAGATTCGGGTAACTATGGCTACACCTTC
CASSQDSGNYGYTF
>TRBV12-3/TRBV12-4|-|-|TRBJ2-1
TGTGCCAGCAGTTTAACTTCTCACAATGAGCAGTTCTTC
CASSLTSHNEQFF
>TRBV19|-|-|TRBJ2-3
TGTGCCAGTTCCACAGGCGCAGATACGCAGTATTTT
CASSTGADTQYF
>TRBV14|few|-|TRBJ1-4
TGTGCCAGCAGCGGGACATTATTGGGCCCGGTGGAAAAACTGTTTTTT
CASSGTLLGPVEKLFF
>TRBV27|-|-|TRBJ2-1
TGTGCCAGCAGTTTCTTTCTGAGCTCCTACAATGAGCAGTTCTTC
CASSFFLSSYNEQFF
>TRBV5-4|-|-|TRBJ1-6
TGTGCCAGCAACCTCGGGGGGTCCTATAATTCACCCCTCCACTTT
CASNLGGSYNSPLHF
>TRBV11-3|-|-|TRBJ1-1
TGTGCCAGCAGAGCCCCGATACCGAACACTGAAGCTTTCTTT
CASRAPIPNTEAFF
>TRBV5-6|once|-|TRBJ2-7
TGTGCCAGCAGCTTGGGGGTTGGAGGGTTATACGAGCAGTACTTC
CASSLGVGGLYEQYF
>TRBV7-2|-|TRBD1|TRBJ1-4
TGTGCCAGCAGCCCGGGGGACAGGGTAATTGAAAAACTGTTTTTT
CASSPGDRVIEKLFF
>TRBV6-1|-|-|TRBJ1-1
TGTGCCAGCAGTGAAGTTCGCCTAGGGAACACTGAAGCTTTCTTT
CASSEVRLGNTEAFF
>TRBV20-1|-|-|TRBJ2-3
TGCAGTGCTAGTAACTCTAGAGGTGGCACAGATACGCAGTATTTT
CSASNSRGGTDTQYF
>TRBV19|-|-|TRBJ2-3
TGTGCCAGTAGTATAGGGCAGAACACAGATACGCAGTATTTT
CASSIGQNTDTQYF
>TRBV6-5|-|TRBD2|TRBJ2-2
TGTGCCAGCCGCCATAGCGGGAGAGGCACCGGGGAGCTGTTTTTT
CASRHSGRGTGELFF
>TRBV19|-|-|TRBJ2-2
TGTGCCAGTAGGGACAGCATGCTCACCGGGGAGCTGTTTTTT
CASRDSMLTGELFF
>TRBV4-3|-|-|TRBJ2-5
TGCGCCAGCAGCCAAGATACAGGTCAAGAGACCCAGTACTTC
CASSQDTGQETQYF
>TRBV6-5|-|TRBD1|TRBJ1-2
TGTGCCAGCAGTTCAGGGTCGGCAGGGGGCGTTGATGGCTACACCTTC
CASSSGSAGGVDGYTF
>TRBV6-5|few|TRBD1|TRBJ1-2
TGTGCCAGCAACGATAATGACAGGGGGACTGGCTACACCTTC
CASNDNDRGTGYTF
>TRBV28|-|TRBD1|TRBJ1-1
TGTGCCAGCAGTCGGAGGGGGCCGCCAGGTGAAGCTTTCTTT
CASSRRGPPGEAFF
>TRBV18|-|-|TRBJ2-3
TGTGCCAGCTCACCTCCAAGCACAGATACGCAGTATTTT
CASSPPSTDTQYF
>TRBV10-3|-|-|TRBJ1-4
TGTGCCATCAGCCGGGACACCCCAACTAATGAAAAACTGTTTTTT
CAISRDTPTNEKLFF
>TRBV20-1|once|-|TRBJ1-5
TGCAGTGCTAGTCTACAGGGTGATCAGCCCCAGCATTTT
CSASLQGDQPQHF
>TRBV7-9|-|-|TRBJ1-6
TGTGCCAGCAGCTTAGAGGGAGGTACCTCACCCCTCCACTTT
CASSLEGGTSPLHF
>TRBV19|once|-|TRBJ2-7
TGTGCCAGTAGTTCCCCAGGGCAGGGTAGATACGAGCAGTACTTC
CASSSPGQGRYEQYF
>TRBV19|-|TRBD1|TRBJ2-7
TGTGCCAGTAGTATAGGACAGGGAACGAACTGGGGCTTCGAGCAGTACTTC
CASSIGQGTNWGFEQYF